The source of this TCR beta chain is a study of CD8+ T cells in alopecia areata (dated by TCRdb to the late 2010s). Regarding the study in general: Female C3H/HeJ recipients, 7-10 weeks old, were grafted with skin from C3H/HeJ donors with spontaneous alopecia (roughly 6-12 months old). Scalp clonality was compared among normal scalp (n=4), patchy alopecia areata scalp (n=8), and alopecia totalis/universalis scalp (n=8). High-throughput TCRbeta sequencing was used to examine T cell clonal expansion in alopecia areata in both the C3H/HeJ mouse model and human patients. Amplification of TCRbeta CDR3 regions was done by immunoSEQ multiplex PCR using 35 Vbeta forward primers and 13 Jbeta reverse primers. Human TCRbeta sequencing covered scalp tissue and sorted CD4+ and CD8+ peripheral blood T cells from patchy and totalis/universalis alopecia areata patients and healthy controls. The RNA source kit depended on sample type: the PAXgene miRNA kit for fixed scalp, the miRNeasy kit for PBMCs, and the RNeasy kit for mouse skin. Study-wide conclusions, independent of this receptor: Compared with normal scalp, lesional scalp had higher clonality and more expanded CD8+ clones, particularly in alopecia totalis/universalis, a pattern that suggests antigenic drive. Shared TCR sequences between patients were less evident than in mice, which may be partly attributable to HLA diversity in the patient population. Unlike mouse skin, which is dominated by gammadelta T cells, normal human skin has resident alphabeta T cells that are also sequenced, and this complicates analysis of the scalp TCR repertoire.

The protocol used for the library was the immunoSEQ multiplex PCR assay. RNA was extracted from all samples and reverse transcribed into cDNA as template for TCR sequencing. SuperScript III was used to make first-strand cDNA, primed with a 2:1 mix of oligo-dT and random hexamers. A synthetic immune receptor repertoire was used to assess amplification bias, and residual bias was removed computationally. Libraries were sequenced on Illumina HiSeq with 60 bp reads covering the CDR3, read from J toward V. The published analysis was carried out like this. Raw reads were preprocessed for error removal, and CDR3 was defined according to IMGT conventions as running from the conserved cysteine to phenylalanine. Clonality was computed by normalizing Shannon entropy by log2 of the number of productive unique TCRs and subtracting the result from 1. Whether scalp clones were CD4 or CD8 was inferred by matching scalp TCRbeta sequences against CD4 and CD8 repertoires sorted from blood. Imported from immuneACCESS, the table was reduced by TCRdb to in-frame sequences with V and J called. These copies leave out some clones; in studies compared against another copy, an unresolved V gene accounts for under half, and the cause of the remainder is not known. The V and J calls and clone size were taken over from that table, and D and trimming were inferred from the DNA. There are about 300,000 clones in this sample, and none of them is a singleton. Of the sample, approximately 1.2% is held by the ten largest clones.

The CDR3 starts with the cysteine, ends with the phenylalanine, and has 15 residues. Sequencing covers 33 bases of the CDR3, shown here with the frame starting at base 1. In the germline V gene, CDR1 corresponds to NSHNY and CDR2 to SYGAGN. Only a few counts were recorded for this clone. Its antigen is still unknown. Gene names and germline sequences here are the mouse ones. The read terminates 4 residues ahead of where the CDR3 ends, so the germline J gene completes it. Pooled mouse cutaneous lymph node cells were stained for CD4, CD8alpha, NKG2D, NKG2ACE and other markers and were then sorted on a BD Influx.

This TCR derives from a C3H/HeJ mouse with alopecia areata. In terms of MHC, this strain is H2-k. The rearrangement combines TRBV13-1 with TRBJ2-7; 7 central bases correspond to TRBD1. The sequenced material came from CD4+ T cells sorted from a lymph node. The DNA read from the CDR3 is TGTGCCAGCAGTGATGCCGGTTCAGGGGGTTAT. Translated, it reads CASSDAGSGGY. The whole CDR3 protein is CASSDAGSGGYEQYF.